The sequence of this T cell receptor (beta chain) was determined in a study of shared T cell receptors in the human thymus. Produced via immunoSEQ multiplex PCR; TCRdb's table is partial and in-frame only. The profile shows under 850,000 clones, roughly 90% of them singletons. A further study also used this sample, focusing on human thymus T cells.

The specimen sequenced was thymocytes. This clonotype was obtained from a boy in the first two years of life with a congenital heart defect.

This chain's CDR3 is CASSLFLKGHEQFF. Here the CDR3 DNA reads TGTGCCAGCAGTTTATTTTTAAAGGGGCATGAGCAGTTCTTC. The chain carries TRBV28 and TRBJ2-1; D is perhaps TRBD1 (5 bases). Trimming cost V 1 base and J 8 bases, with 12 bases left between them. The CDR3 spans 14 residues. CDR1 is MDHEN and CDR2 is SYDVKM in the germline V gene.